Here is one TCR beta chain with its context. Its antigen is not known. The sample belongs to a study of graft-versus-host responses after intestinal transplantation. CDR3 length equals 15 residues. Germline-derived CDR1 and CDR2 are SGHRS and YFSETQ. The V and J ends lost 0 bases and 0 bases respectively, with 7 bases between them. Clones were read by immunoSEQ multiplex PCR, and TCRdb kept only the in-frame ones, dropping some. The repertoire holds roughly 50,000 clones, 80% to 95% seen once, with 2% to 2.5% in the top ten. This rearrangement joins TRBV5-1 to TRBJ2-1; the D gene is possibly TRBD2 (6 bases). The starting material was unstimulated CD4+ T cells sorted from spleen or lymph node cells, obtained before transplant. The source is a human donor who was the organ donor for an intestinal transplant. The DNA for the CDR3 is TGCGCCAGCAGCTTGGACGGGAGCTCCTACAATGAGCAGTTCTTC. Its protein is CASSLDGSSYNEQFF.